The 18 T cell receptor beta chains given below trace back to one sample, sequenced in a study of monozygotic twins with inflammatory bowel disease. TCRdb processed the 5' RACE reads again and assigns one entry to each CDR3 protein, with no DNA. Here the sample table reports hundreds of thousands of distinct CDR3 sequences. Sequenced sample: blood. The receptors were sampled from a human donor with ulcerative colitis or Crohn's disease, or a healthy co-twin of an affected twin (not recorded which).

The chain carries TRBV18 and TRBJ2-2; TCRdb's D call, TRBD1, is unchecked because there is no DNA. Germline V gives CDR1 KGHSH, CDR2 LQKENI. The CDR3 totals 16 residues. The CDR3 protein is CASSPAQGSNTGELFF.

The V gene is TRBV9, the J gene TRBJ1-1; TCRdb picks TRBD1, but there is no DNA to check that call. The CDR3 extends over 13 amino acids. Germline V gene sequence: CDR1 SGDLS, CDR2 YYNGEE. CDR3 region: CATSRGPNTEAFF.

The chain joins TRBV11-1 to TRBJ2-7; TCRdb gives TRBD1 as the D gene, but with no DNA this cannot be confirmed. This CDR3 has 14 amino acids. Germline assignment: CDR1 SGHAT and CDR2 FQDESV (reference sequence). CDR3 residues: CASSLGRGTYEQYF.

The chain has TRBV5-1 and TRBJ2-1; TCRdb names TRBD2, which stays unverified in the absence of DNA. Germline CDR1 SGHRS, CDR2 YFSETQ. This CDR3 has 15 residues. CDR3 sequence: CASSWTGGKGNEQFF.

V gene TRBV10-3 combines with J gene TRBJ1-1. Germline V CDR1 and CDR2: ENHRY, SYGVKD. The CDR3 is made up of 16 amino acids. The CDR3 is CAISETRVSMNTEAFF.

The chain is built from TRBV7-3 and TRBJ2-2; the D gene TCRdb calls, TRBD2, cannot be checked with no DNA. Germline V gene data show CDR1 as SGHTA and CDR2 as FQGTGA. The CDR3 covers 16 residues. CDR3 in amino acids: CASSLRAGQNTGELFF. The full variable domain, in which reference TRBV7-3 and TRBJ2-2 provide the parts outside the CDR3, is GAGVSQTPSNKVTEKGKYVELRCDPISGHTALYWYRQSLGQGPEFLIYFQGTGAADDSGLPNDRFFAVRPEGSVSTLKIQRTERGDSAVYLCASSLRAGQNTGELFFGEGSRLTVL.

This rearrangement joins TRBV18 to TRBJ1-3. CDR1 is KGHSH and CDR2 is LQKENI in the germline V gene. This CDR3 is 13 amino acids long. This CDR3 is CASSPGAGDTIYF.

The chain uses TRBV28 and TRBJ2-7. Germline CDR1 is MDHEN and CDR2 is SYDVKM. The CDR3 consists of 14 residues. CDR3 in amino acids: CASSSFSATYEQYF.

The chain has TRBV7-2 and TRBJ2-3; no DNA is available, so the TRBD2 call from TCRdb remains unchecked. The CDR3 has 17 residues. Germline CDR1 and CDR2: SGHTA and FQGNSA. CDR3 sequence reads: CASSPRASGGASDTQYF.

The chain combines TRBV24-1 with TRBJ1-1; TCRdb reports TRBD1, a call that lacks DNA to check it against. The CDR3 spans 15 residues. The V gene's germline CDR1 is KGHDR and CDR2 SFDVKD. CDR3 protein: CATSDPDRGNTEAFF.

V gene TRBV3-1 combines with J gene TRBJ2-7; TCRdb lists TRBD1, though no DNA is available to test this call. The CDR3 is 16 residues long. Per germline, CDR1 LGHDT and CDR2 YNNKEL (reference sequence). The CDR3 sequence: CASSLAIGGPSYEQYF.

The V call is TRBV9, the J call TRBJ2-5; TCRdb indicates TRBD1, and absent DNA this call remains unverified. Germline CDR1 SGDLS, CDR2 YYNGEE. This CDR3 comprises 17 residues. CDR3: CASSVATGTGLQETQYF. The full variable domain, with the rest looked up from reference TRBV9 and TRBJ2-5, is DSGVTQTPKHLITATGQRVTLRCSPRSGDLSVYWYQQSLDQGLQFLIQYYNGEERAKGNILERFSAQQFPDLHSELNLSSLELGDSALYFCASSVATGTGLQETQYFGPGTRLLVL.

This chain connects TRBV2 to TRBJ2-1; lacking DNA, the TRBD2 call made by TCRdb goes unchecked. The germline V gene has CDR1 SNHLY and CDR2 FYNNEI. This CDR3 has 15 amino acids. This CDR3 is CASIIGLAGYNEQFF.

The chain carries TRBV12-3 or TRBV12-4 and TRBJ1-2; lacking DNA, the TRBD1 call made by TCRdb goes unchecked. The CDR3 contains 13 residues. The CDR3 sequence: CASRGTVNYGYTF.

The genes are TRBV25-1 and TRBJ2-7; the D call of TRBD1 rests on TCRdb alone, since no DNA is present to check it. The CDR3 totals 13 residues. Germline values: CDR1 MGHDK, CDR2 SYGVNS. The CDR3 spells CASSTGLSDEQYF.

The CDR3 region is CATGTIAGAQETQYF. V gene TRBV5-1 combines with J gene TRBJ2-5; TCRdb returns TRBD2, unconfirmable since there is no DNA. Germline CDR1 and CDR2: SGHRS and YFSETQ. The CDR3 extends over 15 amino acids.

V gene TRBV12-3 or TRBV12-4 combines with J gene TRBJ2-1. The CDR3 loop spans 13 amino acids. The CDR3 is CASRSSAYNEQFF.

The chain links TRBV2 to TRBJ1-1; the D gene TCRdb calls, TRBD1, cannot be checked with no DNA. Germline CDR1 SNHLY, CDR2 FYNNEI. The CDR3 is 13 amino acids. CDR3 sequence reads: CASPTGSNTEAFF.